This is a list of T cell receptor beta chains from one sample in a study of identical twins. TCRdb used MiXCR to reprocess the 5' RACE reads, holding one entry per CDR3 protein. The repertoire holds 600,000 to 800,000 distinct CDR3 sequences, with 20% to 25% as singletons. The sample also formed part of further work on T cells expressing NK-cell markers.

The sample was PBMCs. The receptors derive from a woman under 30 in good health. The CDR3 runs from the conserved cysteine through the conserved F or W. The D gene is left open where the match is weak. Size is stated for part of the rows, as once, few or many counts, or as a class when the clone is expanded.

TRBV12-3/TRBV12-4,TRBJ2-1,few,TRBD2,CASRIISGSISYNEQFF,TGTGCCAGCAGAATAATAAGCGGGAGCATCTCCTACAATGAGCAGTTCTTC
TRBV30,TRBJ2-3,many,TRBD2,CAWERESTDTQYF,TGTGCCTGGGAGCGGGAGAGCACAGATACGCAGTATTTT
TRBV7-9,TRBJ1-1,.,TRBD1,CASSARQGGAEAFF,TGTGCCAGCAGCGCCCGTCAGGGGGGAGCTGAAGCTTTCTTT
TRBV6-1,TRBJ1-2,.,.,CASTTRRKANYGYTF,TGTGCCAGCACGACCAGAAGAAAAGCTAACTATGGCTACACCTTC
TRBV7-3,TRBJ2-6,.,.,CASSLKGPGPSRVAGANVLTF,TGTGCCAGCAGCTTAAAAGGGCCGGGGCCGTCTAGGGTAGCTGGGGCCAACGTCCTGACTTTC
TRBV29-1,TRBJ2-1,many,TRBD2,CSAGGDRLAGDEQFF,TGCAGCGCTGGGGGCGACAGACTAGCGGGAGATGAGCAGTTCTTC
TRBV20-1,TRBJ2-1,.,.,CSARSPSPYNEQFF,TGCAGTGCTAGATCACCGTCCCCCTACAATGAGCAGTTCTTC
TRBV5-1,TRBJ2-2,.,TRBD2,CASSRTSGFLTGELFF,TGCGCCAGCAGCCGGACTAGCGGGTTTCTCACCGGGGAGCTGTTTTTT
TRBV6-2/TRBV6-3,TRBJ2-7,.,.,CASSYRSGSSYEQYF,TGTGCCAGCAGTTACAGGTCGGGGAGCTCCTACGAGCAGTACTTC
TRBV7-2,TRBJ2-1,few,TRBD2,CASSLVTGGTFF,TGTGCCAGCAGCTTAGTAACGGGGGGGACGTTCTTC
TRBV20-1,TRBJ2-5,few,.,CSAPFGTQYF,TGCAGTGCACCTTTTGGGACCCAGTACTTC
TRBV5-1,TRBJ1-1,few,TRBD1,CASSIGTGGTEAFF,TGCGCCAGCAGCATAGGGACAGGGGGAACTGAAGCTTTCTTT
TRBV20-1,TRBJ2-5,few,.,CSATGTPETQYF,TGCAGTGCTACCGGGACTCCAGAGACCCAGTACTTC
TRBV20-1,TRBJ1-5,.,.,CSASDSNQPQHF,TGCAGTGCTAGTGATAGCAATCAGCCCCAGCATTTT
TRBV20-1,TRBJ1-1,.,.,CSASVSWDTEAFF,TGCAGTGCTTCCGTAAGTTGGGACACTGAAGCTTTCTTT
TRBV10-3,TRBJ1-1,few,.,CAMSYREGNTEAFF,TGTGCCATGAGTTACAGGGAAGGAAACACTGAAGCTTTCTTT
TRBV9,TRBJ1-1,.,.,CASSADPNTEAFF,TGTGCCAGCAGCGCGGACCCGAACACTGAAGCTTTCTTT
TRBV10-3,TRBJ2-3,few,TRBD1,CAISPRDRIPGRDTQYF,TGTGCCATCAGTCCCCGGGACAGGATCCCGGGGAGGGATACGCAGTATTTT
TRBV5-6,TRBJ2-1,few,.,CASSYENRVNEQFF,TGTGCCAGCAGCTACGAGAACAGGGTAAATGAGCAGTTCTTC
TRBV20-1,TRBJ2-7,.,.,CSARAPLLSSYEQYF,TGCAGTGCTAGAGCCCCTCTACTGTCCTCCTACGAGCAGTACTTC
TRBV20-1,TRBJ1-1,.,.,CSAAKGNTEAFF,TGCAGTGCCGCAAAGGGGAACACTGAAGCTTTCTTT
TRBV12-3/TRBV12-4,TRBJ1-1,few,.,CASSLRKVRTEAFF,TGTGCCAGCAGTTTACGTAAAGTACGGACTGAAGCTTTCTTT
TRBV7-2,TRBJ2-3,few,TRBD2,CASSLGLLAGAPDTQYF,TGTGCCAGCAGCTTAGGGTTACTAGCGGGAGCGCCGGATACGCAGTATTTT
TRBV3-1,TRBJ2-3,.,TRBD2,CASSQDLGLAGTDTQYF,TGTGCCAGCAGCCAAGATCTTGGATTAGCGGGGACAGATACGCAGTATTTT
TRBV29-1,TRBJ2-5,few,TRBD2,CSGSGTSGTTLGTQYF,TGCAGCGGCTCCGGGACTAGCGGGACCACTTTAGGGACCCAGTACTTC
TRBV27,TRBJ2-3,.,.,CATSPGHAPTDTQYF,TGTGCCACCTCGCCGGGACACGCTCCAACAGATACGCAGTATTTT
TRBV15,TRBJ2-3,few,TRBD2,CATSRDLGGTTDTQYF,TGTGCCACCAGCAGAGATTTGGGGGGGACCACAGATACGCAGTATTTT
TRBV29-1,TRBJ2-7,.,.,CSGGGTGYEQYF,TGCAGCGGGGGAGGGACAGGCTACGAGCAGTACTTC
TRBV7-9,TRBJ2-1,.,.,CASSLVGAGVYDEQFF,TGTGCCAGCAGCTTAGTGGGGGCAGGGGTATATGATGAGCAGTTCTTC
TRBV29-1,TRBJ1-4,few,.,CSVVKAGVNEKLFF,TGCAGCGTTGTGAAGGCAGGGGTGAATGAAAAACTGTTTTTT
TRBV7-3,TRBJ2-1,.,TRBD2,CASSLSSGHYNEQFF,TGTGCCAGCAGCTTATCTAGCGGGCACTACAATGAGCAGTTCTTC
TRBV20-1,TRBJ2-1,few,TRBD2,CSARDLAGLRVEQFF,TGCAGTGCTAGAGATCTAGCGGGCCTTCGGGTTGAGCAGTTCTTC
TRBV4-3,TRBJ2-3,few,TRBD2,CASSQDQRGSGSDTQYF,TGCGCCAGCAGCCAAGATCAAAGGGGTAGCGGGAGTGATACGCAGTATTTT
TRBV7-2,TRBJ2-7,.,.,CASSPLAAYEQYF,TGTGCCAGCAGCCCTCTAGCCGCGTACGAGCAGTACTTC
TRBV7-6,TRBJ2-1,.,TRBD2,CASSPGTSGAQFF,TGTGCCAGCAGCCCAGGGACTAGCGGGGCGCAGTTCTTC
TRBV7-8,TRBJ2-7,.,.,CASRIGGGFYEQYF,TGTGCCAGCCGAATAGGGGGAGGCTTCTACGAGCAGTACTTC
TRBV5-1,TRBJ2-7,few,TRBD1,CASSQRTGLYEQYF,TGCGCCAGCAGCCAACGGACAGGGCTCTACGAGCAGTACTTC
TRBV15,TRBJ2-5,.,.,CATSRVEKRETQYF,TGTGCCACCAGCAGAGTTGAGAAACGAGAGACCCAGTACTTC
TRBV20-1,TRBJ1-4,.,.,CSASMLESRNGLFF,TGCAGTGCTAGCATGCTAGAATCAAGGAACGGACTGTTTTTT
TRBV20-1,TRBJ2-1,.,TRBD2,CCARDRGETSGPNEQFF,TGCTGTGCTAGAGATCGCGGCGAGACTAGCGGACCCAATGAGCAGTTCTTC
TRBV20-1,TRBJ1-1,many,.,CSARDMEGRDTEAFF,TGCAGTGCTAGAGATATGGAGGGAAGGGACACTGAAGCTTTCTTT
TRBV12-3/TRBV12-4,TRBJ1-5,.,.,CASSLTHGQPQHF,TGTGCCAGCAGTTTAACCCATGGGCAGCCCCAGCATTTT
TRBV27,TRBJ2-5,.,.,CASSPTVTETQYF,TGTGCCAGCAGTCCAACGGTGACGGAGACCCAGTACTTC
TRBV5-1,TRBJ2-1,.,TRBD1,CASSLQGPDNEQFF,TGCGCCAGCAGCCTACAGGGGCCTGACAATGAGCAGTTCTTC
TRBV20-1,TRBJ2-3,.,.,CSPRGQDTQYF,TGCAGCCCGCGGGGACAAGATACGCAGTATTTT
TRBV7-9,TRBJ2-1,many,.,CASGSNEQFF,TGTGCCAGCGGATCGAATGAGCAGTTCTTC
TRBV29-1,TRBJ2-7,many,.,CSVVRRESYEQYF,TGCAGCGTTGTCCGGAGGGAATCCTACGAGCAGTACTTC
TRBV7-2,TRBJ2-5,.,TRBD2,CACSREGETQYF,TGTGCCTGCAGCCGGGAGGGGGAGACCCAGTACTTC
TRBV5-1,TRBJ1-1,few,.,CASNNPGRLRNTEAFF,TGCGCCAGCAATAACCCAGGGAGACTAAGGAACACTGAAGCTTTCTTT
TRBV6-5,TRBJ2-2,few,.,CASSSLAFNTGELFF,TGTGCCAGCAGTTCTCTAGCGTTTAACACCGGGGAGCTGTTTTTT
TRBV6-2/TRBV6-3,TRBJ2-3,.,TRBD2,CASSLISGGRTDTQYF,TGTGCCAGCAGCCTAATTAGCGGGGGGCGCACAGATACGCAGTATTTT
TRBV18,TRBJ2-7,few,.,CASSPTVYEQYF,TGTGCCAGCTCACCGACGGTCTACGAGCAGTACTTC